This TCR beta chain appears in the sequencing data of a study of OX40 agonist ivuxolimab in advanced cancers. Turning to the study itself: Earlier anti-PD-1, anti-PD-L1 or anti-CTLA-4 therapy was permitted; about 39% had received some.

Generated by immunoSEQ multiplex PCR, the TCRdb table keeps only in-frame clones and is missing some. This table has 50,000 to 65,000 clones, roughly 89% appearing once. The trim removed 4 bases at V and 2 bases at J, leaving 8 bases unmatched. This CDR3 has 15 amino acids. The germline gives CDR1 SGHRS, CDR2 YFSETQ. The receptor was isolated from an adult with an advanced solid tumor such as melanoma, head and neck, liver or kidney cancer. Sequencing used CD4+ or CD8+ T cells sorted from blood, obtained in a trial of the OX40 agonist ivuxolimab. V gene TRBV5-1 combines with J gene TRBJ1-2, with 7 bases matching TRBD1. CDR3 region: CASSPGDRHNYGYTF. The CDR3 DNA reads TGCGCCAGCAGCCCGGGGGACAGACACAACTATGGCTACACCTTC. Full variable domain (outside the CDR3, taken from reference TRBV5-1 and TRBJ1-2): KAGVTQTPRYLIKTRGQQVTLSCSPISGHRSVSWYQQTPGQGLQFLFEYFSETQRNKGNFPGRFSGRQFSNSRSEMNVSTLELGDSALYLCASSPGDRHNYGYTFGSGTRLTVV.